This TCR beta chain was sequenced in a study of T cells in Graves' hyperthyroidism and ophthalmopathy. On the study more broadly: Blood was drawn when the patient was first diagnosed and still untreated. Study-wide findings and caveats: Among clonotypes expanded in thyroid above 0.001, most were also found in blood. By a 13 V-J model, ophthalmopathy was set apart from stable hyperthyroidism.

The V gene lost 5 bases and the J gene lost 2 bases, with 10 bases spanning the gap. CDR1 and CDR2 from the germline V gene are SGHTA and FQGNSA. The CDR3 contains 14 residues. A remark on this clonotype: As yet, its antigen is unknown. In this CDR3 the conserved last residue, phenylalanine or tryptophan, is missing, so a read error is likely.

The PBMCs had their origin in 10 ml of fresh peripheral blood. Amplification of TCR beta CDR3 regions was performed using RNA transcripts as template. Carried out on the TCR CDR3, a first-round RT-PCR used the HTBI primer set. A single record per CDR3 protein comes from TCRdb applying MiXCR to the multiplex PCR reads. Of around 690,000 distinct CDR3 sequences in the sample, roughly 17% were seen once. Sequenced: blood. The TCR sequence derives from a man aged 45-65 years with Graves' hyperthyroidism. The rearrangement joins TRBV7-2 to TRBJ2-1; D is ambiguous. CDR3 region: CASSLGPTYNEQFC. CDR3 bases: TGTGCCAGCAGCCTCGGACCAACCTACAATGAGCAGTTCTGC.